The rows below give T cell receptor beta chains drawn from one sample of a study of T-cell reconstitution after alpha-beta-depleted transplantation in children. TCRdb called the PCR reads again in MiXCR, with one record for every CDR3 protein. The sample records a few hundred thousand distinct CDR3 sequences, approximately 12% being singletons. Sequenced here: PBMCs, mostly from graft donor cells, sampled 360 days after TCRalphabeta/CD19-depleted stem cell transplant. These receptors originate from a male patient younger than 18 who had a stem cell transplant for acute myeloid leukemia, so the T cells may come from the graft donor. CDR3s include the opening cysteine and the closing phenylalanine or tryptophan.

v_call: TRBV6-2/TRBV6-3; j_call: TRBJ2-7; cdr3_aa: CASSQTRDEQYF
v_call: TRBV5-1; j_call: TRBJ2-7; cdr3_aa: CASSLGAGTAIYEQYF
v_call: TRBV12-3/TRBV12-4; j_call: TRBJ2-5; cdr3_aa: CASSILAGAETQYF
v_call: TRBV7-7; j_call: TRBJ2-7; cdr3_aa: CASSPDTGHYEQYF
v_call: TRBV11-2; j_call: TRBJ2-7; cdr3_aa: CASSLDSGFAYEQYF
v_call: TRBV6-1; j_call: TRBJ1-2; cdr3_aa: CASSPQGINYGYTF
v_call: TRBV12-3/TRBV12-4; j_call: TRBJ2-1; cdr3_aa: CASRGLAGDPSPNEQFF
v_call: TRBV7-9; j_call: TRBJ2-4; cdr3_aa: CATRGVAKNIQYF
v_call: TRBV12-3/TRBV12-4; j_call: TRBJ2-7; cdr3_aa: CASSLLAGSDEQYF
v_call: TRBV6-5; j_call: TRBJ2-7; cdr3_aa: CASSFVAWNEQYF